This T cell receptor beta chain was obtained from a study of blood T cells in healthy people across ages. Germline lookup yields CDR1 SNHLY and CDR2 FYNNEI. CDR3 length: 15 residues. The authors ran a second PCR of about 7 to 11 cycles using a sample-barcoded 5' primer and a J-beta primer mix. The authors tagged each cDNA molecule using a template-switch adaptor with 12 random nucleotides. TCRdb processed the 5' RACE reads anew with MiXCR; each CDR3 protein has one entry. The table has roughly 1,000,000 distinct CDR3 sequences, approximately 25% seen once; the top ten hold 0.65% to 0.75%. In addition, the sample was reused for a study of T cells of mothers and their children. From that second work: RNA was extracted, and all of it went into cDNA synthesis at roughly 1.5 ug per 15 ul. Sample barcodes plus 2-4 random nucleotides came from the M1S primer. The yield was over 8 million TCR beta CDR3 reads from each mother and 2.5 million to 3.5 million from each child.

The J gene is TRBJ2-1, the V gene TRBV2, with 7 bases lining up with TRBD1. The DNA end lines up better with TRBJ2-5; the J call may be wrong. Specimen: blood. The TCR comes from a girl aged 2 to 9 in good health. CDR3 residues: CASGLGQRGQETQYF. In nucleotides, the CDR3 is TGTGCCAGCGGTTTGGGACAGAGGGGCCAAGAGACCCAGTACTTC.